This passage covers 2 T cell receptor beta chains from one sample sequenced in a study of PD-L1 blockade in urothelial cancer. Libraries were prepared by immunoSEQ multiplex PCR; TCRdb keeps only in-frame clonotypes and omits some of them. The table shows more than 30,000 clones, with 80% to 90% occurring only once. The starting material was PBMCs, obtained around atezolizumab (anti-PD-L1) treatment. These receptors came from a man between 45 and 60 years old with urothelial cancer.

This chain connects TRBV28 to TRBJ1-1; no reliable D call. The CDR3 runs 15 residues. Trimming removed 2 bases at V and 0 bases at J, with 10 bases between. CDR1 and CDR2 (germline): MDHEN, SYDVKM. The chain's CDR3 is CASSLSSGMNTEAFF. CDR3 bases: TGTGCCAGCAGTTTAAGTTCGGGGATGAACACTGAAGCTTTCTTT. Variable domain in full (rest from reference TRBV28 and TRBJ1-1): DVKVTQSSRYLVKRTGEKVFLECVQDMDHENMFWYRQDPGLGLRLIYFSYDVKMKEKGDIPEGYSVSREKKERFSLILESASTNQTSMYLCASSLSSGMNTEAFFGQGTRLTVV.

This chain uses TRBV13 with TRBJ2-3; tentative D call: TRBD2 (6 bases). Looked up from germline, CDR1 is PRHDT and CDR2 is FYEKMQ (reference sequence). There are 18 residues in the CDR3. Deletions cut 5 bases from V and 0 bases from J, with 21 bases between. CDR3 in DNA: TGTGCCAGCAGCCGACCAACTGGCGGGATGGAAAGCACAGATACGCAGTATTTT. Translated: CASSRPTGGMESTDTQYF.